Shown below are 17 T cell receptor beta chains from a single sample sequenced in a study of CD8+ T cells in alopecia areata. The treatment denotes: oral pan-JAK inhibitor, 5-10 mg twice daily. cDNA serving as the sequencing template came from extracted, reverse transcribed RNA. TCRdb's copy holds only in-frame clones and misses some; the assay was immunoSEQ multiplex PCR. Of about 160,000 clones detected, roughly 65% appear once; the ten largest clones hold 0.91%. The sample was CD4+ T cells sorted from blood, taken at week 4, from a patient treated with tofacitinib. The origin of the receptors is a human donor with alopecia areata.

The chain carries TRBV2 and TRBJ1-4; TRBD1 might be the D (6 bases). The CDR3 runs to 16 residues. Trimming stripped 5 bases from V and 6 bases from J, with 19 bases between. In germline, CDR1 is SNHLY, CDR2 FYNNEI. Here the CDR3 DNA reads TGTGCCAGCAGTTCCATTGGGGGGGCGCATGATGAAAAACTGTTTTTT. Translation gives CASSSIGGAHDEKLFF. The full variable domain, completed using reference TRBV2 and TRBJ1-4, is EPEVTQTPSHQVTQMGQEVILRCVPISNHLYFYWYRQILGQKVEFLVSFYNNEISEKSEIFDDQFSVERPDGSNFTLKIRSTKLEDSAMYFCASSSIGGAHDEKLFFGSGTQLSVL.

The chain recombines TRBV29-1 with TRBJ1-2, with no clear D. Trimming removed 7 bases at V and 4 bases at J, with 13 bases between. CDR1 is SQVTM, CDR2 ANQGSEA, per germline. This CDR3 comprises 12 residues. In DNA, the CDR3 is TGCAGCGCTCTTTTGGGTCTCTATGGCTACACCTTC. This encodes CSALLGLYGYTF.

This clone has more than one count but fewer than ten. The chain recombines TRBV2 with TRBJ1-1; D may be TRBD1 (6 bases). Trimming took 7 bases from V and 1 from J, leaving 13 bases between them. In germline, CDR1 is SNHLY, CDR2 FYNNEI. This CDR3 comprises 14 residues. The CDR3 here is CASTLDRSNTEAFF. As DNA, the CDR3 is TGTGCCAGCACCCTAGACAGGTCGAACACTGAAGCTTTCTTT.

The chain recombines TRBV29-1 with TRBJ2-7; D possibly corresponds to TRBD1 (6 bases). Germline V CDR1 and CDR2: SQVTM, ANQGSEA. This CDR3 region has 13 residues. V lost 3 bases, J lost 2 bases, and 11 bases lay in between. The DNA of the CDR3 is TGCAGCGTTGAGCAGGGGTCCCCCTACGAGCAGTACTTC. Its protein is CSVEQGSPYEQYF.

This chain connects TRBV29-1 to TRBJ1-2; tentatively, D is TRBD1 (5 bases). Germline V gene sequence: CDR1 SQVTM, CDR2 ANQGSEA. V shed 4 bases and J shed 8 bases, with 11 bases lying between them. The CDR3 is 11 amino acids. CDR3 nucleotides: TGCAGCGTTGGAAGGGACCGCGGCTACACCTTC. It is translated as CSVGRDRGYTF.

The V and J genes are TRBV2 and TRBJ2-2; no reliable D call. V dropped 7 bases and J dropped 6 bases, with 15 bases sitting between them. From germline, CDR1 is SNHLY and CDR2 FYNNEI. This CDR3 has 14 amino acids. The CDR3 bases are TGTGCCAGCACCAAAAATCCTCCCCCCGGGGAGCTGTTTTTT. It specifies CASTKNPPPGELFF.

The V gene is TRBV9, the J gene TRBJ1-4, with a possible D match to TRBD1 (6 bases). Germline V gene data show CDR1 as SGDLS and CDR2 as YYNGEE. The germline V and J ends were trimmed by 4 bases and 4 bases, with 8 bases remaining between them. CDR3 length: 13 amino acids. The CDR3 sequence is CASSRDNNEKLFF. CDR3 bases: TGTGCCAGCAGCCGGGACAATAATGAAAAACTGTTTTTT.

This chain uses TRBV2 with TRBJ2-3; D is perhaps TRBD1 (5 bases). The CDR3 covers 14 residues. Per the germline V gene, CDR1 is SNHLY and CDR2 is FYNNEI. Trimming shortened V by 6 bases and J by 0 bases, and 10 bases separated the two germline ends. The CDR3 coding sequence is TGTGCCAGCAGCAGGGTCCCTAGCACAGATACGCAGTATTTT. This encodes CASSRVPSTDTQYF.

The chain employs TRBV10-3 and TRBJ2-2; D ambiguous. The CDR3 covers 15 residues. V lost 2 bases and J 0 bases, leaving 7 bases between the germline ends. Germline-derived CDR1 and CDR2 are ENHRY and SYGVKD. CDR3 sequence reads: CAISEKGPNTGELFF. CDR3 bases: TGTGCCATCAGTGAGAAGGGCCCGAACACCGGGGAGCTGTTTTTT.

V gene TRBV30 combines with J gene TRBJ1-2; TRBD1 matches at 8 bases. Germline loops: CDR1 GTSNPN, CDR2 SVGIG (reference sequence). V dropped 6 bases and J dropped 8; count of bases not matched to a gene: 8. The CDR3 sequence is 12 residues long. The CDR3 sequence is CACEDRVHGYTF. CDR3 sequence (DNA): TGTGCCTGTGAGGACAGGGTCCACGGCTACACCTTC.

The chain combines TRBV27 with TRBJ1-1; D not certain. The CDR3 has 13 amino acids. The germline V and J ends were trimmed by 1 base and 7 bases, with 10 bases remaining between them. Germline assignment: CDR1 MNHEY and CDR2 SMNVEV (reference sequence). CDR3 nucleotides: TGTGCCAGCAGTTTATACGGTTCGGGTGAAGCTTTCTTT. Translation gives CASSLYGSGEAFF.

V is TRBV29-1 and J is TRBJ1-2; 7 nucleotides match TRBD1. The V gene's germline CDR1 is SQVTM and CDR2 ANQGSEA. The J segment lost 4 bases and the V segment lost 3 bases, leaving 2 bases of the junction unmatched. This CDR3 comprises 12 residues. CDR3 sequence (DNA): TGCAGCGTTGACAGGGGGGGCTATGGCTACACCTTC. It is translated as CSVDRGGYGYTF.

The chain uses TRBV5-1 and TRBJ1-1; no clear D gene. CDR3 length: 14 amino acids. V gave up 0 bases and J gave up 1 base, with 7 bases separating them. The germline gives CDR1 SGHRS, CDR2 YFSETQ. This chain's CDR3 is CASSLEQGNTEAFF. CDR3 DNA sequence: TGCGCCAGCAGCTTGGAACAAGGGAACACTGAAGCTTTCTTT.

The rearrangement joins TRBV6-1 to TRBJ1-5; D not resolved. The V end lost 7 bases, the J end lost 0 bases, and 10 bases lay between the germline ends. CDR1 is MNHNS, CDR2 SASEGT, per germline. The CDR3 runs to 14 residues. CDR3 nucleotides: TGTGCCAGCAATTGGGGAGATAGCAATCAGCCCCAGCATTTT. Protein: CASNWGDSNQPQHF.

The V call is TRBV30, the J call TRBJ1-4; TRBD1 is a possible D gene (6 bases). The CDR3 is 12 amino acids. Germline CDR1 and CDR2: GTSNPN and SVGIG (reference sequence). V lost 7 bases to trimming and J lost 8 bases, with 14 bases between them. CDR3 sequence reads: CALGHGGEKLFF. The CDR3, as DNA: TGTGCCTTGGGACACGGAGGCGAAAAACTGTTTTTT.

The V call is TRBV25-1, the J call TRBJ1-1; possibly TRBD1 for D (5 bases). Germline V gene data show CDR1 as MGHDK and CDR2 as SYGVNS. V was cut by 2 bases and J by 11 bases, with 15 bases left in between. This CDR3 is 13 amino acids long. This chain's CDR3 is CASSEMGRNEAFF. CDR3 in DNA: TGTGCCAGCAGTGAAATGGGGCGGAACGAGGCTTTCTTT.

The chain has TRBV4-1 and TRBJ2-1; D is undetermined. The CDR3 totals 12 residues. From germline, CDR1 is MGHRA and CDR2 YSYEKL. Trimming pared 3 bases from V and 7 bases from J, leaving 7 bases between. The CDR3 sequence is CASSHRTNEQFF. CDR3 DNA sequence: TGCGCCAGCAGCCATCGCACTAATGAGCAGTTCTTC.